This T cell receptor beta chain was documented in a study of shared clonotypes between healthy human individuals. CD8 cells classed as naive were CD45RO-negative and positively selected for CCR7, excluding terminally differentiated effector memory CD45RA+ cells. Profiling relied on immunoSEQ multiplex PCR, and the TCRdb table lists in-frame clones only, not all of them. The table lists some 800,000 clones, around 92% of them singletons. With V trimmed by 2 bases and J by 3 bases, 6 bases remained unmatched. Germline CDR1 reads SEHNR; CDR2 reads FQNEAQ (reference sequence). The CDR3 sequence is 15 residues long. This clone was found once.

The sequence derives from a man younger than 45 in good health. The V gene is TRBV7-9, the J gene TRBJ1-1, with 7 bases identical to TRBD1. The specimen sequenced was naive CD8+ T cells sorted from blood. CDR3 DNA sequence: TGTGCCAGCAGCTTACGAGGGGGCGCGGACACTGAAGCTTTCTTT. Translation gives CASSLRGGADTEAFF.